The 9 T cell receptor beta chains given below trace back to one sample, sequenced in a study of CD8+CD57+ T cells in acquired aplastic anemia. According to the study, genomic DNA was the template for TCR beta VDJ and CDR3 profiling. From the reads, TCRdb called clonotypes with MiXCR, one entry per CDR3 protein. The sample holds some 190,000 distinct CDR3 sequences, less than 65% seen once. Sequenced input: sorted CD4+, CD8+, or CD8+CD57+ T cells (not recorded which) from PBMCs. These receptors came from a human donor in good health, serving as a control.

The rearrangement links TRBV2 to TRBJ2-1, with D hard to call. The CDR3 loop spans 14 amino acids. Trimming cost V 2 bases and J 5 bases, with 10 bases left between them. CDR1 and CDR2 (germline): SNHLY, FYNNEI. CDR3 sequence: CASSEPNQDNEQFF. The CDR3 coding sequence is TGTGCCAGCAGTGAACCTAACCAGGACAATGAGCAGTTCTTC.

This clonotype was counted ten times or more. CDR3 region: CASSYGQGAGDTQYF. Written as DNA, the CDR3 is TGTGCCAGCAGTTACGGACAGGGGGCTGGAGATACGCAGTATTTT. The chain links TRBV6-6 to TRBJ2-3; TRBD1 aligns across 11 bases. V was pared by 2 bases and J by 5 bases, with 3 bases of the junction left unmatched. CDR3 size: 15 residues. In germline, CDR1 is MNHNY, CDR2 SVGAGI (reference sequence).

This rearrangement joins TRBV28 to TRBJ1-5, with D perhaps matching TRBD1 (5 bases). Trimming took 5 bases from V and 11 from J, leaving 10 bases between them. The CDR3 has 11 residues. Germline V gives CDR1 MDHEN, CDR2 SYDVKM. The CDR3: CASSRGETQHF. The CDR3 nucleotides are TGTGCCAGCAGTCGGGGGGAGACCCAGCATTTT.

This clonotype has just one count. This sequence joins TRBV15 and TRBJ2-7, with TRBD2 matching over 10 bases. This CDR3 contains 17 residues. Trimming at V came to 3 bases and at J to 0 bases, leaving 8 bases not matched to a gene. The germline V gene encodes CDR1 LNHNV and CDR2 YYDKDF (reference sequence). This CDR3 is CATSRGSGGPVSYEQYF. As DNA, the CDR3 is TGTGCCACCAGCAGGGGTAGCGGGGGGCCCGTCTCCTACGAGCAGTACTTC.

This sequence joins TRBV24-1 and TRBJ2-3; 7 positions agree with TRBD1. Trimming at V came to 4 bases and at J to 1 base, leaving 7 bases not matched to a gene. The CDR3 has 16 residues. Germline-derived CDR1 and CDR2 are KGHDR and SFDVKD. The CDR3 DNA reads TGTGCCACCAGTGACCCCGGGCAGGGGGGCACAGATACGCAGTATTTT. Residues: CATSDPGQGGTDTQYF.

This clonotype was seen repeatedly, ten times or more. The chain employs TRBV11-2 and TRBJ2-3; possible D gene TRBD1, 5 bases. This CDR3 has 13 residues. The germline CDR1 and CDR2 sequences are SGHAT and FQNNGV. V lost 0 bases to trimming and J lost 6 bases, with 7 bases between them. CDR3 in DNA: TGTGCCAGCAGCTTAGATCAGGGCGATACGCAGTATTTT. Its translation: CASSLDQGDTQYF.

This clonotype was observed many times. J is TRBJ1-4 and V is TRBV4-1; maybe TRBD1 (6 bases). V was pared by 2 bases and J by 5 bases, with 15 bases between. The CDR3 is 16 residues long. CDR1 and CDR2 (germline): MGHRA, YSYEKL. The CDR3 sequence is CASSQPQGRLNEKLFF. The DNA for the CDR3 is TGCGCCAGCAGCCAACCCCAGGGGCGGTTAAATGAAAAACTGTTTTTT.

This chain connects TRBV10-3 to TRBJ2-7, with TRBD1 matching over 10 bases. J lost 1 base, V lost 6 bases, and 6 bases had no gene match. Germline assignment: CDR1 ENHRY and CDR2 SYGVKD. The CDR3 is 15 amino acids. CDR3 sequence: CAIRPTGGLSYEQYF. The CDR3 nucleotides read TGTGCCATCAGACCGACAGGGGGCCTTTCCTACGAGCAGTACTTC.

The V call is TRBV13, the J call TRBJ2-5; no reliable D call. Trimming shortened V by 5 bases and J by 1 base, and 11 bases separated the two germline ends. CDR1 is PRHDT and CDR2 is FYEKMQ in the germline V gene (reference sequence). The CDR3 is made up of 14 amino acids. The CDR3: CASSRSLGQETQYF. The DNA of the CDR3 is TGTGCCAGCAGCCGTAGCCTCGGCCAAGAGACCCAGTACTTC. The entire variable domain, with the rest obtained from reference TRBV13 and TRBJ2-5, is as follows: AAGVIQSPRHLIKEKRETATLKCYPIPRHDTVYWYQQGPGQDPQFLISFYEKMQSDKGSIPDRFSAQQFSDYHSELNMSSLELGDSALYFCASSRSLGQETQYFGPGTRLLVL.